The clone carrying this T cell receptor (beta chain) has just one count. Its antigen is undetermined. Some clones are missing from TCRdb's copy, which holds only in-frame ones; the method was immunoSEQ multiplex PCR. In the table there are 65,000 to 85,000 clones, 70% to 90% of which are singletons. V dropped 0 bases and J dropped 7; count of bases not matched to a gene: 4. Germline V gene data show CDR1 as MNHNS and CDR2 as SASEGT. The CDR3 runs 15 residues. The data derive from a study of OX40 agonist ivuxolimab in advanced cancers. In the study overall: It was permissible to have had prior anti-PD-1, anti-PD-L1 or anti-CTLA-4 therapy, and about 40% had some.

The study's findings and limits: Among the lowest peripheral clonal expansion occurred in 0.1-3.0 mg/kg partial responders.

Sequences were derived from CD4+ or CD8+ T cells sorted from blood, sampled in a trial of the OX40 agonist ivuxolimab. This chain connects TRBV6-1 to TRBJ2-5; 11 nucleotides match TRBD2. This sequence was found in an adult with an advanced solid tumor such as melanoma, head and neck, liver or kidney cancer. In nucleotides, the CDR3 is TGTGCCAGCAGTGAAGCTAGCGGGGGGGTGGGGACCCAGTACTTC. Translated, it gives CASSEASGGVGTQYF.